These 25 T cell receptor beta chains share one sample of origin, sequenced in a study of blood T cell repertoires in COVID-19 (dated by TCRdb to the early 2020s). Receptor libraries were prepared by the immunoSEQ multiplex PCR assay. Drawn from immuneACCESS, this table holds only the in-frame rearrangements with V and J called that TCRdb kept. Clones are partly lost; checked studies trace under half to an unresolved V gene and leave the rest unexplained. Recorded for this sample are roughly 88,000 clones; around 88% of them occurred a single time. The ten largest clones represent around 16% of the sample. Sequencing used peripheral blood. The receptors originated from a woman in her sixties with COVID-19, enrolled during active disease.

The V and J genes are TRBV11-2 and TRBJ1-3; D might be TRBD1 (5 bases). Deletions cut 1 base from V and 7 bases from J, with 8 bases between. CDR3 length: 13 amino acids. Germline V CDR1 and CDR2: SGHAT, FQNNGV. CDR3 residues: CASSLGRQNTIYF. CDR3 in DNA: TGTGCCAGCAGCTTAGGCAGACAGAACACCATATATTTT.

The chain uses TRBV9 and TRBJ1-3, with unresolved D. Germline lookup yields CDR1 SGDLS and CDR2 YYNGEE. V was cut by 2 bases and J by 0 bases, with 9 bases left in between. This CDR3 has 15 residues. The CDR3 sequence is CASSVSPNSGNTIYF. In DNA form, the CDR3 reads TGTGCCAGCAGCGTGAGCCCGAACTCTGGAAACACCATATATTTT.

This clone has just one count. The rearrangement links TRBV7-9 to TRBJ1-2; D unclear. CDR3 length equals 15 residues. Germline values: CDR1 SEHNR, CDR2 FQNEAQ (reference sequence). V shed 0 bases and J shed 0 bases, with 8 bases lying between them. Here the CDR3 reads CASSLADAANYGYTF. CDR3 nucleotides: TGTGCCAGCAGCTTAGCCGATGCGGCTAACTATGGCTACACCTTC.

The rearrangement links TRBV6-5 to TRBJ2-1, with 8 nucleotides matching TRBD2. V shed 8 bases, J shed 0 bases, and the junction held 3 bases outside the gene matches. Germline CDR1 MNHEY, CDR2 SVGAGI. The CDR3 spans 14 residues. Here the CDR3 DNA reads TGTGCCAGCGCGGGGGGCCGCTCCTACAATGAGCAGTTCTTC. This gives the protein CASAGGRSYNEQFF.

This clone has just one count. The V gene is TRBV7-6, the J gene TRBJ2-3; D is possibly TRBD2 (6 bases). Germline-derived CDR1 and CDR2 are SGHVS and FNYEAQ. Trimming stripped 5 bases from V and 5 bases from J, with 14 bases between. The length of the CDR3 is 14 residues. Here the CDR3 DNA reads TGTGCCAGCAGCCGCCAGGACGGGGGAGATACGCAGTATTTT. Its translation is CASSRQDGGDTQYF.

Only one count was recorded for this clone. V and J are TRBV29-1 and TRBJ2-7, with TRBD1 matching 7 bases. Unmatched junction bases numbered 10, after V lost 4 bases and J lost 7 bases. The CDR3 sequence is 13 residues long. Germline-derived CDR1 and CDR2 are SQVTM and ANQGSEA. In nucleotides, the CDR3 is TGCAGCGTTGGTCGACAGGGTAACAGGGAGCAGTACTTC. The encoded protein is CSVGRQGNREQYF.

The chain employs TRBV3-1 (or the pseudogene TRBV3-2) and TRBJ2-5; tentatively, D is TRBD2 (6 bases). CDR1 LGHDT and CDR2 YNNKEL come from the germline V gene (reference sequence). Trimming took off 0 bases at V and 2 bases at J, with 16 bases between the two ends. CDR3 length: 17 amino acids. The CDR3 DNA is TGTGCCAGCAGCCAAGATGGGGGGTCTTGGAGGCAAGAGACCCAGTACTTC. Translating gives CASSQDGGSWRQETQYF.

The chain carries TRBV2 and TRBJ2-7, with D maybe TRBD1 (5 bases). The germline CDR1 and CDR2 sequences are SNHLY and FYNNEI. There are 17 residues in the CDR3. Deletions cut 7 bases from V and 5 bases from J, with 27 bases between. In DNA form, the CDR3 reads TGTGCCAGCAAGATAGTCTGGCGACAGACTGATTTTGACGAGCAGTACTTC. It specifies CASKIVWRQTDFDEQYF.

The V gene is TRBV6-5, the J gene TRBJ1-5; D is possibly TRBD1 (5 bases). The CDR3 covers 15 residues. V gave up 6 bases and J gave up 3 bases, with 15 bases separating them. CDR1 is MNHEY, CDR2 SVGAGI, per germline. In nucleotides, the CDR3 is TGTGCCAGCAGGAGACAGCTCCCTAACAATCAGCCCCAGCATTTT. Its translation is CASRRQLPNNQPQHF.

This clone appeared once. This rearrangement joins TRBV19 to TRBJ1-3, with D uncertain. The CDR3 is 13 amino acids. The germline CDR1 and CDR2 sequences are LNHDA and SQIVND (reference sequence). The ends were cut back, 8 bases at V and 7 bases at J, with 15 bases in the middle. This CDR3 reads CASRRAKGNTIYF. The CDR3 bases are TGTGCCAGTCGGCGGGCTAAGGGCAACACCATATATTTT. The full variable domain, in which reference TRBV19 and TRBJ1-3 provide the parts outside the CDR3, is DGGITQSPKYLFRKEGQNVTLSCEQNLNHDAMYWYRQDPGQGLRLIYYSQIVNDFQKGDIAEGYSVSREKKESFPLTVTSAQKNPTAFYLCASRRAKGNTIYFGEGSWLTVV.

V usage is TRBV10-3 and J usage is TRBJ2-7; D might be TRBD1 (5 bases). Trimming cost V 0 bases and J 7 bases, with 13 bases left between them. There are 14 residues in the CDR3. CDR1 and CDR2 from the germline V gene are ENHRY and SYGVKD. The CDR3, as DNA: TGTGCCATCAGTGAGTCGAGTCAGGGTAGGGAGCAGTACTTC. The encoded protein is CAISESSQGREQYF.

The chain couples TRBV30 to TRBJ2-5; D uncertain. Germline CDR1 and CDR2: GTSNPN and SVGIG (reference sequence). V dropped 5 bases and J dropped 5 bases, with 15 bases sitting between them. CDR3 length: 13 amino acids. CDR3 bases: TGTGCCTGGGGCCCTCGGGTCCGGGAGACCCAGTACTTC. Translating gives CAWGPRVRETQYF.

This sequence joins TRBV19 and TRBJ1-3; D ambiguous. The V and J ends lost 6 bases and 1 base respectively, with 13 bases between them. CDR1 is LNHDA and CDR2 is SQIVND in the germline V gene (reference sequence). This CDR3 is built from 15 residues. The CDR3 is CASSYSGSSGNTIYF. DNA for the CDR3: TGTGCCAGTAGCTACTCCGGGTCTTCTGGAAACACCATATATTTT.

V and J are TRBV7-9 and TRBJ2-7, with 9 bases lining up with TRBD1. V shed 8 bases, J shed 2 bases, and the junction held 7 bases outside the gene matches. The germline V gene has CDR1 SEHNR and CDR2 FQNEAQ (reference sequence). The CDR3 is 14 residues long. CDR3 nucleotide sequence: TGTGCCAGCGGCCAAGGACAGGGGCCCTACGAGCAGTACTTC. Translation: CASGQGQGPYEQYF.

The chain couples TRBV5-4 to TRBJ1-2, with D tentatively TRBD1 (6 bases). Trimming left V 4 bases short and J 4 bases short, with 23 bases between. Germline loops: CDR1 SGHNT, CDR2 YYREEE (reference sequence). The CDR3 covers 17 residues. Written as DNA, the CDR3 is TGTGCCAGCAGCCCGGGACCCGGGGACACCCGGCTCTATGGCTACACCTTC. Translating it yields CASSPGPGDTRLYGYTF. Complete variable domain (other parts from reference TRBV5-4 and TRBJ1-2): ETGVTQSPTHLIKTRGQQVTLRCSSQSGHNTVSWYQQALGQGPQFIFQYYREEENGRGNFPPRFSGLQFPNYSSELNVNALELDDSALYLCASSPGPGDTRLYGYTFGSGTRLTVV.

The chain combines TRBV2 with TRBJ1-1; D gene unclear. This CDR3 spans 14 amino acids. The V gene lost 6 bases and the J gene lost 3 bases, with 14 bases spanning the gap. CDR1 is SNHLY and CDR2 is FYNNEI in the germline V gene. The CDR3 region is CASSRTEGHTEAFF. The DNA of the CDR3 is TGTGCCAGCAGCCGGACTGAAGGGCACACTGAAGCTTTCTTT.

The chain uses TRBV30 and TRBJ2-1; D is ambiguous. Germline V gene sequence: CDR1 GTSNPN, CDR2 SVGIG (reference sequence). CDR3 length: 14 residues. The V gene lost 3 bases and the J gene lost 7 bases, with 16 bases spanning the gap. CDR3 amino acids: CAWRGLYYGNEQFF. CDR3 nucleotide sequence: TGTGCCTGGAGGGGTTTATACTATGGGAATGAGCAGTTCTTC.

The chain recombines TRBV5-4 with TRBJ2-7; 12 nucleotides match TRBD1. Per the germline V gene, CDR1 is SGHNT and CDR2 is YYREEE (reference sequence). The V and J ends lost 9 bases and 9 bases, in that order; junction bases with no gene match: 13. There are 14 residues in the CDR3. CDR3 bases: TGTGCCACCCAACCGGGACAGGGGGCAACGGGGCAGTACTTC. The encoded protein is CATQPGQGATGQYF.

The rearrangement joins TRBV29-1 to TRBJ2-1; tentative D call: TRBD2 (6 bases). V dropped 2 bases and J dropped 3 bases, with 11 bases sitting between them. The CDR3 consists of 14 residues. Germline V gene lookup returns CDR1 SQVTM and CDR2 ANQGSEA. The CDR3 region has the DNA TGCAGCGTTGAACGGACTACACTCTACAATGAGCAGTTCTTC. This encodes CSVERTTLYNEQFF.

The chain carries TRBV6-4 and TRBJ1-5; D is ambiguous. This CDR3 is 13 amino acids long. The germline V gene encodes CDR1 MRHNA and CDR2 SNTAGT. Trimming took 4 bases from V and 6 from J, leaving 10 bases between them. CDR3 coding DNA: TGTGCCAGCAGTGTCCAGACGGGTCAGCCCCAGCATTTT. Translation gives CASSVQTGQPQHF.

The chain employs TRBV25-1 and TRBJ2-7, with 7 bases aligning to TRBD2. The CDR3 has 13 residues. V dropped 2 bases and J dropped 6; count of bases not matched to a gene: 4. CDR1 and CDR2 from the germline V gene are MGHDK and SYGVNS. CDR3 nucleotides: TGTGCCAGCAGTGAAATGGGAGGGTCCGAGCAGTACTTC. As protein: CASSEMGGSEQYF.

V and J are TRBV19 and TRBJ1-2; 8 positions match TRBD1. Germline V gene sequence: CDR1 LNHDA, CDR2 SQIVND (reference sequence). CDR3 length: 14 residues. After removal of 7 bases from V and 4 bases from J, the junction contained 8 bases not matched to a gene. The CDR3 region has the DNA TGTGCCAGTATTAGGACAGGGTCTAGCTATGGCTACACCTTC. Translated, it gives CASIRTGSSYGYTF.

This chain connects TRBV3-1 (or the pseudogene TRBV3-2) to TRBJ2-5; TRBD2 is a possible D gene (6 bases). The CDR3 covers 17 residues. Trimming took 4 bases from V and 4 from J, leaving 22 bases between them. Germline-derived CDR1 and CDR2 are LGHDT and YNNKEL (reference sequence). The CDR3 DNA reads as TGTGCCAGCAGCCGAAATCGGAGGTCGGGGGTAAGAGAGACCCAGTACTTC. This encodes CASSRNRRSGVRETQYF.

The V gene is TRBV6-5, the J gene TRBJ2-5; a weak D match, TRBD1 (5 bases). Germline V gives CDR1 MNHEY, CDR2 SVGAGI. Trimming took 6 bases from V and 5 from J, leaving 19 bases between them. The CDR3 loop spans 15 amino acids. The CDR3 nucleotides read TGTGCCAGCAGCAAGGGTTGGGGAAAGGGGGAGACCCAGTACTTC. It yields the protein CASSKGWGKGETQYF.

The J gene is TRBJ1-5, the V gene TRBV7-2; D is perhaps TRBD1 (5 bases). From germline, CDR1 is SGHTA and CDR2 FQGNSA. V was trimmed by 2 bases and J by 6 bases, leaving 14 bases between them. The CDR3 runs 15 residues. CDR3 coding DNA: TGTGCCAGCAGCTTAAACAGACAGATGGGTCAGCCCCAGCATTTT. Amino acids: CASSLNRQMGQPQHF.